This is a list of T cell receptor beta chains from one sample in a study of radiotherapy plus CTLA-4 blockade in lung cancer. Generated by immunoSEQ multiplex PCR, the TCRdb table keeps only in-frame clones and is missing some. The table includes tens of thousands of clones, roughly 80% detected once. The specimen comprised peripheral blood, sampled from a patient treated with radiotherapy plus ipilimumab. These receptors were obtained from a human donor with non-small cell lung cancer whose response to radiotherapy plus ipilimumab could not be evaluated. The CDR3 runs from the conserved cysteine through the conserved F or W. D genes are given only for firm matches.

>TRBJ2-1|TRBV30|16|TRBD2
CAWKSILAGGGNEQFF
>TRBJ2-7|TRBV7-9|12|-
CASSPRDYEQYF
>TRBJ2-1|TRBV2|15|TRBD2
CASSVERGPNNEQFF
>TRBJ2-7|TRBV11-2|15|TRBD1
CASSPGTGTSYEQYF
>TRBJ2-5|TRBV5-1|15|-
CATRDIPGDQETQYF
>TRBJ2-2|TRBV9|14|-
CASSADLATGELFF
>TRBJ2-7|TRBV2|13|-
CASGSTRSYEQYF
>TRBJ1-2|TRBV6-1|11|TRBD1
CASKDRVGYTF
>TRBJ1-4|TRBV27|14|-
CASRIQGAGEKLFF
>TRBJ1-4|TRBV4-1|16|TRBD1
CASSHLGTGDGEKLFF
>TRBJ2-2|TRBV18|17|TRBD1
CASSPSQGAGNTGELFF
>TRBJ2-7|TRBV6-5|15|TRBD2
CASSSRLAGVIEQYF
>TRBJ2-5|TRBV29-1|12|TRBD2
CSAAGGGETQYF
>TRBJ2-7|TRBV6-5|15|-
CASSYSAGSDYEQYF
>-|TRBV30|15|TRBD2
CAWNFPPGGSYEQYF
>TRBJ2-2|TRBV14|15|-
CASSQQFANTGELFF
>TRBJ2-1|TRBV9|16|TRBD2
CASSARTSGRTNEQFF
>TRBJ2-7|TRBV6-5|16|TRBD2
CASSYGGGGIHYEQYF
>TRBJ2-1|TRBV6-4|14|-
CASSRDFSVNEQFF
>TRBJ2-3|TRBV6-5|15|-
CASSYGSGREHTQYF
>TRBJ2-1|TRBV9|14|TRBD2
CASSARDYYNEQFF
>TRBJ1-2|TRBV28|12|-
CASSPSGDGYTF